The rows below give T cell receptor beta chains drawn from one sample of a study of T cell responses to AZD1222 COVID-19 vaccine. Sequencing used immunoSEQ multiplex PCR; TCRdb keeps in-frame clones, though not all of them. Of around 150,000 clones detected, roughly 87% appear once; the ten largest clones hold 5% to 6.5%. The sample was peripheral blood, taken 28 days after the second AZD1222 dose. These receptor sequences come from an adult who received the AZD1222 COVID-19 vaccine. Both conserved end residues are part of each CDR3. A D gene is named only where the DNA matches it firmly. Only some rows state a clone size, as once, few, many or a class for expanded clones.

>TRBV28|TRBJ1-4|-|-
TGTGCCAGTGCAGCAAGGGCCTCGGGGGCTAATGAAAAACTGTTTTTT
CASAARASGANEKLFF
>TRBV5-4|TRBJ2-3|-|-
TGTGCCAGCAGCTTGGCCGGGAACACAGATACGCAGTATTTT
CASSLAGNTDTQYF
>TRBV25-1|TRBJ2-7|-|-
TGTGCCAGCAGGGGGTCCTACGAGCAGTACTTC
CASRGSYEQYF
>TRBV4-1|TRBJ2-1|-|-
TGCGCCAGCAGCCAAGCCCCCGGACTCGTGGGGGAGCAGTTCTTC
CASSQAPGLVGEQFF
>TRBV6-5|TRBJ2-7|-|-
TGTGCCAGCAGTAGGGGGGGATTCGACGAGCAGTACTTC
CASSRGGFDEQYF
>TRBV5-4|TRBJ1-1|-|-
TGTGCCAGCAGCTTGGCGTCCCGCAGGGCGAACACTGAAGCTTTCTTT
CASSLASRRANTEAFF
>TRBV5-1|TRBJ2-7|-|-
TGCGCCAGCAGCTTGGTGGTCGCAGGGGCCTACGAGCAGTACTTC
CASSLVVAGAYEQYF
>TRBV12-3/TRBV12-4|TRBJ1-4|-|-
TGTGCCAGCAGTAACGGGGCTGGAGAAAAACTGTTTTTT
CASSNGAGEKLFF
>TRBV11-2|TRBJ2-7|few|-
TGTGCCAGCAGCCGAACCGGGACTGGCTACGAGCAGTACTTC
CASSRTGTGYEQYF
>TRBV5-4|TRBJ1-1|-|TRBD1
TGTGCCAGCAGCTCCCCGGCAACTACAGGGGGCGCTTTGACAGCTTTCTTT
CASSSPATTGGALTAFF
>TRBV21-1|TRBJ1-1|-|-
TGTGCCAGCAGCAAAGATCTGACAGGGCTGAACACTGAAGCTTTCTTT
CASSKDLTGLNTEAFF
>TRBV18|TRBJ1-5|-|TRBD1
TGTGCCAGCTCACCACCGTCAGGGCAGGGGGATCAGCCCCAGCATTTT
CASSPPSGQGDQPQHF
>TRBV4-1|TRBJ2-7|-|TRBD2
TGCGCCAGCAGCCTCGTTCCCGGGACTACTCAATCCTACGAGCAGTACTTC
CASSLVPGTTQSYEQYF
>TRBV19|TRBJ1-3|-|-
TGTGCCAGTATGAGACGTTCTGGAAACACCATATATTTT
CASMRRSGNTIYF
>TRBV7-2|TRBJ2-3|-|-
TGTGCCAGCAGCCTTACCGCAGATACGCAGTATTTT
CASSLTADTQYF
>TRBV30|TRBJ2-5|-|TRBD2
TGTGCCTGGAACTCTGCGGGGGGGCCACGGGAGACCCAGTACTTC
CAWNSAGGPRETQYF
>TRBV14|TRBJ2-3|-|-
TGTGCCAGCAGCCAAGATGTCAACACTAACACAGATACGCAGTATTTT
CASSQDVNTNTDTQYF
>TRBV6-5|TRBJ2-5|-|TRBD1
TGTGCCAGCAGCCGGACAGGGGAGAAAGAGACCCAGTACTTC
CASSRTGEKETQYF
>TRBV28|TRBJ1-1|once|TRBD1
TGTGCCAGCAGTTCAACCGGGACAGGGGGCTCGGGGACTGAAGCTTTCTTT
CASSSTGTGGSGTEAFF
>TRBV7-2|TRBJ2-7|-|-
TGTGCCAGCAGCTTTCGAGGCAGCCTTTACGAGCAGTACTTC
CASSFRGSLYEQYF
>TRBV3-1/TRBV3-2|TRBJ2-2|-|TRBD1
TGTGCCAGCAGGCTGGGGACAGGGAGCACCGGGGAGCTGTTTTTT
CASRLGTGSTGELFF
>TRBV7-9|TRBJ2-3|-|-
TGTGCCAGCAGCTTGGGGTTTACCACAGATACGCAGTATTTT
CASSLGFTTDTQYF
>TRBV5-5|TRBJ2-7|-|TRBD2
TGTGCCAGCAGCCGGTGGGGGCGGGAGGGCCGCTACGAGCAGTACTTC
CASSRWGREGRYEQYF
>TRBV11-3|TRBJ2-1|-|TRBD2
TGTGCCAGCAGCTTCGGGACTAGCTTTGGTGATGAGCAGTTCTTC
CASSFGTSFGDEQFF
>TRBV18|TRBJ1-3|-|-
TGTGCCAGCTCACCACCGAACGGCGGCATATATTTT
CASSPPNGGIYF
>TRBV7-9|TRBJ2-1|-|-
TGTGCCAGCAGCTTAGGGTCCTACAATGAGCAGTTCTTC
CASSLGSYNEQFF
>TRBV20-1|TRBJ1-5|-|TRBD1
TGCAGTGCTAGTATGTGGACAGGGAATAATCAGCCCCAGCATTTT
CSASMWTGNNQPQHF
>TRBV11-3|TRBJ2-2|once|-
TGTGCCAGCAGCTTGGGGAGGGGGACGAACACCGGGGAGCTGTTTTTT
CASSLGRGTNTGELFF
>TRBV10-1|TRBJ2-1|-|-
TGCGCCAGCAGTGAGTCTGGGGGATACAATGAGCAGTTCTTC
CASSESGGYNEQFF
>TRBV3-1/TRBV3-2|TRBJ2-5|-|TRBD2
TGTGCCAGCAGCCCGACTAGCGGGCAAGAGACCCAGTACTTC
CASSPTSGQETQYF
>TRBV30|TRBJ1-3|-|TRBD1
TGTGCCGGCCCGGGACAGGGCTCTGGAAACACCATATATTTT
CAGPGQGSGNTIYF
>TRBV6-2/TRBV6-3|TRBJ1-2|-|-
TGTGCCAGCAGTTACTCAGGGATCGGCTACACCTTC
CASSYSGIGYTF
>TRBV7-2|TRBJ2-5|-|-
TGTGCCAGCGCTTATAATCAAGGAACCCAGTACTTC
CASAYNQGTQYF
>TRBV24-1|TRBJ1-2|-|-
TGTGCCACCAGTGATCCCCGGACAGCCTATGGCTACACCTTC
CATSDPRTAYGYTF
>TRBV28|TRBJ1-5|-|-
TGTGCCAGCAGTTTATCAGTTTGGGAATATAGCAATCAGCCCCAGCATTTT
CASSLSVWEYSNQPQHF
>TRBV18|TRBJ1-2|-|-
TGTGCCAGCTCCCCTACACGGGGAGACTATGGCTACACCTTC
CASSPTRGDYGYTF
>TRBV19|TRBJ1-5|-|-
TGTGCCAGTAGTATCAGGCAGAACAATCAGCCCCAGCATTTT
CASSIRQNNQPQHF